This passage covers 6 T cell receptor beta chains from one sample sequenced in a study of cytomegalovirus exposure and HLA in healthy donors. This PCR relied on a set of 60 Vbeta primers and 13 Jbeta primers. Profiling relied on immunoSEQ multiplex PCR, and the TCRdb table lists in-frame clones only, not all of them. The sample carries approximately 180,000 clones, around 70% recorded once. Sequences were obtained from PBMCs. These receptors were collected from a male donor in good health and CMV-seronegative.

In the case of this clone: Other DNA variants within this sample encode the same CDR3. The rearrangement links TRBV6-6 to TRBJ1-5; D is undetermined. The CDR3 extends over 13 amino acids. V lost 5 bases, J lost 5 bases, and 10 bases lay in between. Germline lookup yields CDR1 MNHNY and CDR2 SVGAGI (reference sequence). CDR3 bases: TGTGCCAGCAGTCTATTGGCGGATCAGCCCCAGCATTTT. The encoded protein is CASSLLADQPQHF.

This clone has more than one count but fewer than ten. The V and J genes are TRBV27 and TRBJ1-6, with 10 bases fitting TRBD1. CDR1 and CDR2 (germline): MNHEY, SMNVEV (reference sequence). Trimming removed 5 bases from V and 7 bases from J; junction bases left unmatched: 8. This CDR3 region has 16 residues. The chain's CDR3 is CASSPRGQGLNSPLHF. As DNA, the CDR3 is TGTGCCAGCAGTCCTCGGGGACAGGGGTTAAATTCACCCCTCCACTTT.

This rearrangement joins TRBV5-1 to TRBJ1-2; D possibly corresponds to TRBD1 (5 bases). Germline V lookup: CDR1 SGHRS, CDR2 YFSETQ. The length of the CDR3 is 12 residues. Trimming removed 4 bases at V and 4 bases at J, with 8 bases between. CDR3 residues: CASSEDIYGYTF. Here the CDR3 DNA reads TGCGCCAGCAGCGAGGACATCTATGGCTACACCTTC.

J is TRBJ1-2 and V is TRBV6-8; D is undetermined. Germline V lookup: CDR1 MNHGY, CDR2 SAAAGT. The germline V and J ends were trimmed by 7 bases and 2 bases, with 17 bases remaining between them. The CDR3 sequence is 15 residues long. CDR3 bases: TGTGCCAGCATTATCCCCCGGGTGGCCAACTATGGCTACACCTTC. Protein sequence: CASIIPRVANYGYTF.

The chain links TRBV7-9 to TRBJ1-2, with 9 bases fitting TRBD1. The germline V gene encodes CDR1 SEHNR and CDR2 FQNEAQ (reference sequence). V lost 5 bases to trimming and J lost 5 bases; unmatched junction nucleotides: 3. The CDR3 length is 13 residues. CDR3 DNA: TGTGCCAGCAGCACCGGGACAGGGTATGGCTACACCTTC. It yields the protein CASSTGTGYGYTF.

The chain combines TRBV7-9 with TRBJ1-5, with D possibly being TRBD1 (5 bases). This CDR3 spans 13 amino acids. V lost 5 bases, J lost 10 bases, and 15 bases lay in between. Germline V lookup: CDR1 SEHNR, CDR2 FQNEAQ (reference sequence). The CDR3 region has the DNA TGTGCCAGCAGCGTCTCCTATGACAGTCCCCAGCATTTT. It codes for CASSVSYDSPQHF. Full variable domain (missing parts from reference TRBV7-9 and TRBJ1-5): DTGVSQNPRHKITKRGQNVTFRCDPISEHNRLYWYRQTLGQGPEFLTYFQNEAQLEKSRLLSDRFSAERPKGSFSTLEIQRTEQGDSAMYLCASSVSYDSPQHFGDGTRLSIL.